This entry describes one T cell receptor (beta chain). The target antigen is unknown. Reverse transcribed after extraction, RNA yielded cDNA as the sequencing template. TCRdb's table, derived via immunoSEQ multiplex PCR, lists solely in-frame clones and lacks some. The sample carries tens of thousands of clones, 29% recorded once. Per germline, CDR1 SQVTM and CDR2 ANQGSEA. Trimming took 4 bases from V and 4 from J, leaving 15 bases between them. The CDR3 contains 14 residues. Treatment given: oral pan-JAK inhibitor, 5-10 mg twice daily. Researchers took lesional scalp punch biopsies and peripheral blood from people who were alopecia areata patients. The data were taken from a study of CD8+ T cells in alopecia areata. General observations from the study: Sequence data from scalp samples additionally include resident alphabeta T cells of normal skin. Amid tofacitinib therapy, many expanded lesional clones stayed present in scalp and blood.

This receptor was obtained from a human donor with alopecia areata. The V and J genes are TRBV29-1 and TRBJ2-3, with D perhaps matching TRBD1 (6 bases). The sequenced sample was CD8+ T cells sorted from blood, obtained at week 4, from a patient treated with tofacitinib. The CDR3 DNA reads as TGCAGCGTTGGGGGCAGGGGTTTCGCAGATACGCAGTATTTT. Protein product: CSVGGRGFADTQYF.